This T cell receptor (beta chain) emerged from a study of blood T cell repertoires in COVID-19. The wider study: The samples span acute and convalescent COVID-19 from the United States, Italy and Spain. From T cells, B-cell-depleted T cells, or PBMCs came the material, which was cDNA or gDNA.

Authors' analysis steps: Amplifying reference gene primers gave estimates of nucleated cell counts. Produced via immunoSEQ multiplex PCR; TCRdb's table is partial and in-frame only. D and trimming were read from the DNA, whereas the V and J calls and clone size are those reported in that table. The top ten clones hold around 5.1% of a sample with 200,000 to 250,000 clones, 80% of them seen once. The source is a human donor in a cohort sampled during active COVID-19. Sequencing was done on a sample of peripheral blood.

The chain's CDR3 is CASSSQAQGIFYEQYF. The DNA for the CDR3 is TGTGCCAGCAGTTCCCAAGCACAGGGGATATTCTACGAGCAGTACTTC. This rearrangement joins TRBV28 to TRBJ2-7; 7 nucleotides match TRBD1. CDR1 and CDR2 (germline): MDHEN, SYDVKM. The CDR3 has 16 residues. Trimming removed 4 bases from V and 3 bases from J; junction bases left unmatched: 12.